This TCR beta chain was found in a study of CD8+CD57+ T cells in acquired aplastic anemia. About the research overall: Isolated CD4+ and CD8+ cells, once sorted, yielded DNA averaging approximately 3 ug.

Genomic DNA, serving as template, underwent TCR beta VDJ and CDR3 profiling. TCRdb re-analysed the reads in MiXCR, keeping a single row per CDR3 protein. The sample lists 250,000 to 300,000 distinct CDR3 sequences; 55% to 60% were seen once. The TCR was taken from a human donor with severe aplastic anemia or a healthy control (not recorded which). Sequenced sample: sorted CD4+, CD8+, or CD8+CD57+ T cells (not recorded which) from PBMCs.

Here the CDR3 reads CASSTFPGDTEAFF. As DNA, the CDR3 is TGCGCCAGCAGCACTTTTCCGGGAGACACTGAAGCTTTCTTT. The J gene is TRBJ1-1, the V gene TRBV5-1; D is unclear. The CDR3 runs to 14 residues. V shed 4 bases and J shed 3 bases, with 13 bases lying between them. Germline V CDR1 and CDR2: SGHRS, YFSETQ.